The 15 T cell receptor beta chains reported below all come from one sample, sequenced in a study of blood T cell repertoires in COVID-19. Using immunoSEQ multiplex PCR, the repertoire was profiled, and TCRdb retains in-frame clones only, with some absent. This sample has tens of thousands of clones, with approximately 84% found just once. Sequences were obtained from peripheral blood. The receptors come from a man in his fifties or sixties with active COVID-19.

The V and J genes are TRBV6-2 or TRBV6-3 and TRBJ1-4; 9 nucleotides align to TRBD1. Germline trimming cut 6 bases from V and 3 bases from J; bases unmatched to any gene: 5. From germline, CDR1 is MNHEY and CDR2 SVGEGT. The CDR3 consists of 15 residues. In DNA, the CDR3 is TGTGCCAGCAGCCCAGGGACAGGGCCTAATGAAAAACTGTTTTTT. Translated, it gives CASSPGTGPNEKLFF.

The rearrangement joins TRBV3-1 (or the pseudogene TRBV3-2) to TRBJ2-1; perhaps TRBD1 as D (6 bases). Trimming took 8 bases from V and 7 from J, leaving 18 bases between them. The CDR3 spans 14 residues. The germline V gene encodes CDR1 LGHDT and CDR2 YNNKEL (reference sequence). CDR3 DNA: TGTGCCAGCCCCAGGGGAGCTGGTGAAAATGAGCAGTTCTTC. Translating it yields CASPRGAGENEQFF.

The count of this clone is one. The chain carries TRBV5-4 and TRBJ2-3; 8 bases fit TRBD2. CDR1 is SGHNT, CDR2 YYREEE, per germline (reference sequence). V trimming: 4 bases; J trimming: 0 bases; junction bases outside the gene matches: 4. This CDR3 has 15 residues. CDR3 amino acids: CASSQTSVSTDTQYF. The CDR3 DNA sequence: TGTGCCAGCAGCCAGACTAGCGTTAGCACAGATACGCAGTATTTT.

This chain links TRBV7-9 with TRBJ2-7, with 9 bases that match TRBD2. This CDR3 comprises 14 residues. V was clipped by 5 bases and J by 6 bases; unmatched bases: 8. Germline V gene data show CDR1 as SEHNR and CDR2 as FQNEAQ (reference sequence). CDR3: CASSRPETSGEQYF. The CDR3 region has the DNA TGTGCCAGCAGCCGACCCGAGACTAGCGGCGAGCAGTACTTC.

The rearrangement uses TRBV29-1 and TRBJ1-1, with D tentatively TRBD1 (5 bases). The CDR3 covers 12 residues. The ends were cut back, 5 bases at V and 5 bases at J, with 12 bases in the middle. CDR1 and CDR2 (germline): SQVTM, ANQGSEA. CDR3 protein: CSVSQGWTEAFF. The CDR3 DNA follows: TGCAGCGTTTCTCAGGGATGGACTGAAGCTTTCTTT.

The V and J genes are TRBV7-9 and TRBJ2-5; 12 nucleotides line up with TRBD2. This CDR3 contains 15 residues. The germline V gene has CDR1 SEHNR and CDR2 FQNEAQ (reference sequence). J gave up 5 bases and V 5 bases, and 6 bases lay outside the gene matches. The CDR3 bases are TGTGCCAGCAGCGGCGGACTAGCGGGGTGGGAGACCCAGTACTTC. It encodes CASSGGLAGWETQYF. Full variable domain (missing parts from reference TRBV7-9 and TRBJ2-5): DTGVSQNPRHKITKRGQNVTFRCDPISEHNRLYWYRQTLGQGPEFLTYFQNEAQLEKSRLLSDRFSAERPKGSFSTLEIQRTEQGDSAMYLCASSGGLAGWETQYFGPGTRLLVL.

This clone occurred once. The rearrangement links TRBV7-8 to TRBJ1-2; unclear D gene. This CDR3 comprises 13 residues. Trimming removed 3 bases at V and 3 bases at J, with 8 bases between. Germline V gives CDR1 SGHVS, CDR2 FQNEAQ. CDR3 DNA sequence: TGTGCCAGCAGCTTTAGTGAGGACTATGGCTACACCTTC. Its translation: CASSFSEDYGYTF.

The chain combines TRBV11-3 with TRBJ1-4; perhaps TRBD1 as D (5 bases). The germline V gene encodes CDR1 SGHNT and CDR2 YENEEA. V lost 1 base and J 10 bases, leaving 16 bases between the germline ends. The CDR3 sequence is 15 residues long. CDR3 coding DNA: TGTGCCAGCAGCTTAGGGGAGGGGTTGGGCCTAAAACTGTTTTTT. It encodes CASSLGEGLGLKLFF.

The genes are TRBV10-3 and TRBJ2-5, with 8 bases fitting TRBD2. The germline V gene encodes CDR1 ENHRY and CDR2 SYGVKD. The CDR3 contains 18 residues. With 11 bases clipped from V and 0 bases from J, the junction kept 20 bases outside the gene matches. CDR3 region: CACRGGPELDRYQETQYF. CDR3 in DNA: TGTGCCTGTCGCGGGGGGCCGGAGCTAGACCGTTACCAAGAGACCCAGTACTTC.

This clone was seen a few times. The V call is TRBV27, the J call TRBJ1-1, with 8 nucleotides matching TRBD1. The V gene's germline CDR1 is MNHEY and CDR2 SMNVEV (reference sequence). The CDR3 is 13 amino acids. The V segment lost 8 bases and the J segment 1 base; nucleotides outside the gene matches: 3. The CDR3 loop reads CASSGQENTEAFF. The CDR3 DNA follows: TGTGCCAGCTCGGGACAGGAGAACACTGAAGCTTTCTTT.

The chain employs TRBV9 and TRBJ2-5; 15 bases map to TRBD2. This CDR3 is built from 18 residues. Germline V gene data show CDR1 as SGDLS and CDR2 as YYNGEE. V was clipped by 4 bases and J by 0 bases; unmatched bases: 7. CDR3 bases: TGTGCCAGCAGCCCAGGGACTAGCGGGGGGTCGTACCAAGAGACCCAGTACTTC. Its translation: CASSPGTSGGSYQETQYF.

This chain uses TRBV4-1 with TRBJ2-7; maybe TRBD2 (6 bases). CDR1 is MGHRA, CDR2 YSYEKL, per germline. V was pared by 1 base and J by 0 bases, with 10 bases between. CDR3 length equals 15 residues. The CDR3 DNA is TGCGCCAGCAGCCAAGTGGGGACTTACTCCTACGAGCAGTACTTC. Encoded protein: CASSQVGTYSYEQYF.

CDR3: CASSPTGGRETQYF. For the CDR3, the DNA is TGTGCCAGCAGCCCGACAGGGGGCCGGGAGACCCAGTACTTC. The chain couples TRBV5-4 to TRBJ2-5; 10 nucleotides line up with TRBD1. J gave up 5 bases and V 4 bases, and 5 bases lay outside the gene matches. Germline V gives CDR1 SGHNT, CDR2 YYREEE (reference sequence). The CDR3 totals 14 residues.

The genes are TRBV11-2 and TRBJ2-1, with 13 bases matching TRBD2. The germline gives CDR1 SGHAT, CDR2 FQNNGV. The CDR3 extends over 18 amino acids. Trimming at V came to 4 bases and at J to 7 bases, leaving 13 bases not matched to a gene. The CDR3 region is CASSWRDTSGGAGNEQFF. CDR3 in DNA: TGTGCCAGCAGCTGGAGGGATACTAGCGGGGGGGCCGGAAATGAGCAGTTCTTC.

The chain recombines TRBV7-9 with TRBJ2-1; possible D gene TRBD2, 6 bases. Germline V CDR1 and CDR2: SEHNR, FQNEAQ (reference sequence). Trimming stripped 5 bases from V and 0 bases from J, with 14 bases between. This CDR3 comprises 16 residues. The CDR3: CASSNRDSDSYNEQFF. CDR3 nucleotide sequence: TGTGCCAGCAGCAACCGGGACTCCGACTCCTACAATGAGCAGTTCTTC.